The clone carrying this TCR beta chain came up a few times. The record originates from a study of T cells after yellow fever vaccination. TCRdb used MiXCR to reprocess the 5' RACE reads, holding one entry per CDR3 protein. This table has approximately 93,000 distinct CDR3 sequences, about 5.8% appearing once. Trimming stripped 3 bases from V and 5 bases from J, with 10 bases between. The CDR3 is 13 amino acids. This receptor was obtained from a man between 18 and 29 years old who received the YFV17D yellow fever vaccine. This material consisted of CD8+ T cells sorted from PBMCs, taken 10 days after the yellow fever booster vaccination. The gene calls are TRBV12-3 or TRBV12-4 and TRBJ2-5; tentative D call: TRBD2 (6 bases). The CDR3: CASSFRDWETQYF. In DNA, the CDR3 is TGTGCCAGCAGTTTCCGGGACTGGGAGACCCAGTACTTC.